Detailed here is one TCR beta chain. The antigen is unknown. Noted time point: week 11, during vaccination. A single vaccine dose contained 300 ug of mutant IDH1 20-mer peptide, and topical imiquimod was used with it. Sequenced by immunoSEQ multiplex PCR; TCRdb stores in-frame clones only, minus some. The sample carries about 120,000 clones, around 80% recorded once. This entry comes from a study of a mutant IDH1 vaccine in newly diagnosed glioma. Study summary: Onset of vaccination occurred 4-6 weeks following radiotherapy alone, or with temozolomide cycles. Treated individuals were about 62% male and about 38% female, averaging roughly 39 years of age.

The sequencing used PBMCs, collected from a glioma patient whose treatment included an IDH1 peptide vaccine. The clonotype was recovered from a man in his forties with glioma.

CDR3 bases: TGTGCCAGCAGCTACCAGGGGGTTCCTAATGAAAAACTGTTTTTT. Translated: CASSYQGVPNEKLFF. The chain combines TRBV7-2 with TRBJ1-4; TRBD1 aligns across 7 bases. Germline V gene lookup returns CDR1 SGHTA and CDR2 FQGNSA. The CDR3 contains 15 residues. V gave up 4 bases and J gave up 3 bases; unmatched junction bases: 5.